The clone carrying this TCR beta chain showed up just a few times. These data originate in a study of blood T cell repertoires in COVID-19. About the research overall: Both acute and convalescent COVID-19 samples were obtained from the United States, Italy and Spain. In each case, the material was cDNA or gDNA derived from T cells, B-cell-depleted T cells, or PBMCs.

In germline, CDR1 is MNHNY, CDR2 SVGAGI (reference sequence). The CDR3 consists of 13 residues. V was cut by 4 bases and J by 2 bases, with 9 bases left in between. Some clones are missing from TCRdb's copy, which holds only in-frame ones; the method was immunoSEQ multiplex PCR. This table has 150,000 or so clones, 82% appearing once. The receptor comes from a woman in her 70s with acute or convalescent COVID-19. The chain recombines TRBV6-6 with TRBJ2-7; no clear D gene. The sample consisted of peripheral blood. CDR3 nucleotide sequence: TGTGCCAGCAGTTTCAGCGTCACCTACGAGCAGTACTTC. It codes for CASSFSVTYEQYF.